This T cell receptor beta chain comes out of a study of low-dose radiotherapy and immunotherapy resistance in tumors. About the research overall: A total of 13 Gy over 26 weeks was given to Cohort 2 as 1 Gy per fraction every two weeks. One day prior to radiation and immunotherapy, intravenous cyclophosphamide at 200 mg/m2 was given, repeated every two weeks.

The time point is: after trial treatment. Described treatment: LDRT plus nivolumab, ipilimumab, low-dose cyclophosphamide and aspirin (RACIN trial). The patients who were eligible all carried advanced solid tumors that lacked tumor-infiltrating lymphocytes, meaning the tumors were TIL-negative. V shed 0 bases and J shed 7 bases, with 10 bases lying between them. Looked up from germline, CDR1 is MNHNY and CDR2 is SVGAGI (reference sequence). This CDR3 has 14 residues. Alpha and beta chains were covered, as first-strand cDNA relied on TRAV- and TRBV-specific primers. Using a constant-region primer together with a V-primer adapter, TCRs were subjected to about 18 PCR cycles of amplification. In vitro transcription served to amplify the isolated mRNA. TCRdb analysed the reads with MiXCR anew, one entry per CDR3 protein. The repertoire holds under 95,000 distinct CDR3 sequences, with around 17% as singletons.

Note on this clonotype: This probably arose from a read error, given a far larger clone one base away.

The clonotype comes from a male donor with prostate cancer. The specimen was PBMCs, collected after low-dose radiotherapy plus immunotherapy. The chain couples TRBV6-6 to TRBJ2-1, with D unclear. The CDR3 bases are TGTGCCAGCAGTTACTCCAGGACCCGGAATGAGCAGTTCTTC. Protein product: CASSYSRTRNEQFF.